The 18 T cell receptor beta chains below come from one sample, sequenced in a study of blood T cell repertoires in COVID-19. Profiling relied on immunoSEQ multiplex PCR, and the TCRdb table lists in-frame clones only, not all of them. The data hold some 45,000 clones, with approximately 80% observed a single time. Sequencing was done on a sample of peripheral blood. Receptor source: a man aged 70-80 years with acute or convalescent COVID-19.

This clone appeared once. The chain uses TRBV3-1 (or the pseudogene TRBV3-2) and TRBJ2-4; 9 bases agree with TRBD2. The V segment lost 8 bases and the J segment 3 bases; nucleotides outside the gene matches: 8. Germline-derived CDR1 and CDR2 are LGHDT and YNNKEL (reference sequence). The CDR3 length is 15 residues. CDR3 amino acids: CASCAGGVDKNIQYF. In nucleotides, the CDR3 is TGTGCCAGCTGTGCGGGGGGGGTCGACAAAAACATTCAGTACTTC.

V gene TRBV7-2 combines with J gene TRBJ1-3, with D perhaps matching TRBD1 (6 bases). Trimming shortened V by 3 bases and J by 7 bases, and 10 bases separated the two germline ends. Germline V lookup: CDR1 SGHTA, CDR2 FQGNSA. The CDR3 spans 13 residues. CDR3 in amino acids: CASSFGQTNTIYF. The CDR3 region has the DNA TGTGCCAGCAGCTTTGGACAGACTAACACCATATATTTT.

J is TRBJ1-5 and V is TRBV6-1; maybe TRBD1 (5 bases). Germline CDR1 reads MNHNS; CDR2 reads SASEGT. The CDR3 sequence is 14 residues long. Trimming took 2 bases from V and 5 from J, leaving 10 bases between them. CDR3 amino acids: CASSESSRDQPQHF. Here the CDR3 DNA reads TGTGCCAGCAGTGAATCGAGCAGGGATCAGCCCCAGCATTTT.

Concerning this clone: Its ends do not fully match the called genes, so a read error is possible. The J gene is TRBJ1-4, the V gene TRBV28; 9 nucleotides match TRBD1. The CDR3 totals 13 residues. Germline lookup yields CDR1 MDHEN and CDR2 SYDVKM. The CDR3 spells CAGRGTGSEKLFF. The CDR3, as DNA: TGTGCCGGCAGGGGGACAGGGAGTGAAAAACTGTTTTTT. Combining the CDR3 with reference TRBV28 and TRBJ1-4 gives the whole variable domain DVKVTQSSRYLVKRTGEKVFLECVQDMDHENMFWYRQDPGLGLRLIYFSYDVKMKEKGDIPEGYSVSREKKERFSLILESASTNQTSMYLCAGRGTGSEKLFFGSGTQLSVL.

In its sample, this clone was seen once. The rearrangement links TRBV24-1 to TRBJ1-2, with 8 bases that match TRBD1. There are 13 residues in the CDR3. Germline V CDR1 and CDR2: KGHDR, SFDVKD. J was trimmed by 8 bases and V by 4 bases; bases with no gene match: 5. The CDR3, as DNA: TGTGCCACCAGTGAAGGCAGGGGGCAAGGCTACACCTTC. Its protein product is CATSEGRGQGYTF.

This clone appeared once. The sample carries other DNA sequences with the same CDR3. The chain carries TRBV7-3 and TRBJ2-2; 10 bases match TRBD2. There are 16 residues in the CDR3. After removal of 6 bases from V and 2 bases from J, the junction contained 6 bases not matched to a gene. Germline V gene lookup returns CDR1 SGHTA and CDR2 FQGTGA. CDR3 sequence (DNA): TGTGCCAGCAGTCTTCTAGCGGGGGCTAACACCGGGGAGCTGTTTTTT. This encodes CASSLLAGANTGELFF.

The chain joins TRBV4-3 to TRBJ1-2; 8 positions agree with TRBD1. CDR3 length: 15 residues. Looked up from germline, CDR1 is LGHNA and CDR2 is YSLEER. V shed 0 bases, J shed 7 bases, and the junction held 7 bases outside the gene matches. CDR3 sequence (DNA): TGCGCCAGCAGCCAAGAGGGGCAGGGGGCTTTTGGCTACACCTTC. This codes for CASSQEGQGAFGYTF.

This clone has a handful of counts. This sequence joins TRBV7-2 and TRBJ1-2, with D possibly being TRBD1 (6 bases). Trimming stripped 7 bases from V and 5 bases from J, with 14 bases between. The V gene's germline CDR1 is SGHTA and CDR2 FQGNSA. The CDR3 runs to 13 residues. The CDR3 region has the DNA TGTGCCAGCACCCCGAACAGGGATTATGGCTACACCTTC. Encoded protein: CASTPNRDYGYTF.

The chain uses TRBV9 and TRBJ1-1; TRBD1 is a possible D gene (5 bases). CDR1 and CDR2 from the germline V gene are SGDLS and YYNGEE. Trimming left V 0 bases short and J 0 bases short, with 12 bases between. The CDR3 has 16 amino acids. CDR3 sequence: CASSVVGASMNTEAFF. The DNA for the CDR3 is TGTGCCAGCAGCGTAGTAGGGGCGAGCATGAACACTGAAGCTTTCTTT.

This rearrangement joins TRBV12-3 or TRBV12-4 to TRBJ2-5; D perhaps matches TRBD2 (6 bases). Trimming left V 6 bases short and J 2 bases short, with 7 bases between. The CDR3 covers 12 residues. The CDR3 nucleotides read TGTGCCAGCAGCCGGGGGCAAGAGACCCAGTACTTC. It specifies CASSRGQETQYF.

The genes are TRBV7-9 and TRBJ1-6; D is ambiguous. This CDR3 region has 13 residues. Between the trimmed V and J ends, which lost 3 bases and 7 bases, there was a span of 7 bases. CDR1 is SEHNR, CDR2 FQNEAQ, per germline (reference sequence). The CDR3 region is CASSFEGNSPLHF. CDR3 coding DNA: TGTGCCAGCAGCTTCGAGGGAAATTCACCCCTCCACTTT.

The gene calls are TRBV4-3 and TRBJ1-5; maybe TRBD1 (5 bases). This CDR3 is built from 15 residues. The germline V gene has CDR1 LGHNA and CDR2 YSLEER. V lost 1 base to trimming and J lost 0 bases, with 7 bases between them. The CDR3 DNA reads TGCGCCAGCAGCCAAGGGCAGGGTAGCAATCAGCCCCAGCATTTT. It codes for CASSQGQGSNQPQHF.

The V gene is TRBV6-6, the J gene TRBJ2-2; TRBD1 agrees at 9 bases. The V gene's germline CDR1 is MNHNY and CDR2 SVGAGI (reference sequence). This CDR3 comprises 15 residues. V lost 6 bases and J lost 5; bases outside the gene matches: 7. The CDR3 is CASRGTGSRTGELFF. The CDR3 DNA follows: TGTGCCAGCAGGGGGACAGGGTCAAGGACCGGGGAGCTGTTTTTT.

The chain uses TRBV4-3 and TRBJ2-1, with 7 bases aligning to TRBD1. Germline V gene sequence: CDR1 LGHNA, CDR2 YSLEER. The length of the CDR3 is 14 residues. The V gene end was trimmed by 3 bases and the J gene end by 6 bases; junction bases not matched to a gene: 5. The CDR3 DNA follows: TGCGCCAGCAGCCAGGGGACAGTGGGCAATGAGCAGTTCTTC. Protein product: CASSQGTVGNEQFF.

The V call is TRBV5-1, the J call TRBJ2-2; 11 positions agree with TRBD1. V lost 7 bases and J lost 2; bases outside the gene matches: 4. The CDR3 extends over 15 amino acids. Germline CDR1 is SGHRS and CDR2 is YFSETQ. The CDR3, as DNA: TGCGCCAGCGGACAGGGGGCAAGTAACACCGGGGAGCTGTTTTTT. Encoded protein: CASGQGASNTGELFF.

This chain joins TRBV9 and TRBJ1-1; a possible D gene is TRBD1 (6 bases). The CDR3 covers 13 residues. Germline CDR1 is SGDLS and CDR2 is YYNGEE. Trimming took 0 bases from V and 5 from J, leaving 8 bases between them. CDR3 sequence: CASSVEGGTEAFF. The CDR3 DNA is TGTGCCAGCAGCGTAGAAGGGGGAACTGAAGCTTTCTTT.

The chain recombines TRBV10-3 with TRBJ2-7; 10 nucleotides agree with TRBD1. Per the germline V gene, CDR1 is ENHRY and CDR2 is SYGVKD. With V trimmed by 2 bases and J by 0 bases, 1 base remained unmatched. CDR3 length: 15 amino acids. The CDR3 nucleotides read TGTGCCATCAGTGAGGGGACAGGGGTCTCCTACGAGCAGTACTTC. Amino acids: CAISEGTGVSYEQYF.

The chain recombines TRBV2 with TRBJ1-4, with 12 bases matching TRBD1. The length of the CDR3 is 17 residues. V gave up 7 bases and J gave up 10 bases; unmatched junction bases: 16. Germline V CDR1 and CDR2: SNHLY, FYNNEI. CDR3 region: CASILGTGGLGGGKLFF. The CDR3 region has the DNA TGTGCCAGCATTCTAGGGACAGGGGGCCTGGGAGGCGGAAAACTGTTTTTT.